Following are 20 T cell receptor beta chains from one sample sequenced in a study of blood T cells in healthy people across ages. Primers used in a second PCR of about 7 to 12 cycles were a sample-barcoded 5' primer and a J-beta primer mix. TCRdb independently ran MiXCR on the 5' RACE reads; one entry per CDR3 protein. The table lists 910,000 or so distinct CDR3 sequences, roughly 47% of them singletons. Source material: blood. These receptors were taken from a woman aged 60-75 years in good health.

The chain recombines TRBV6-1 with TRBJ2-3, with D maybe TRBD1 (6 bases). V lost 11 bases to trimming and J lost 2 bases, with 20 bases between them. Germline CDR1 and CDR2: MNHNS and SASEGT. This CDR3 spans 15 amino acids. The chain's CDR3 is CALFLGPGVTDTQYF. The CDR3 bases are TGTGCCCTTTTTTTGGGTCCAGGGGTCACAGATACGCAGTATTTT.

V is TRBV27 and J is TRBJ2-2; TRBD1 might be the D (5 bases). The CDR3 runs 16 residues. V lost 3 bases and J lost 1, with 12 bases in between. CDR1 is MNHEY and CDR2 is SMNVEV in the germline V gene (reference sequence). CDR3 amino acids: CASSFLAQGNTGELFF. DNA for the CDR3: TGTGCCAGCAGTTTCCTCGCCCAGGGGAACACCGGGGAGCTGTTTTTT.

This clonotype was observed a few times. J is TRBJ2-3 and V is TRBV12-3 or TRBV12-4, with a weak D call TRBD2 (5 bases). V lost 6 bases and J lost 6, with 13 bases in between. The CDR3 loop spans 13 amino acids. The CDR3 protein is CASSHVLVDTQYF. The CDR3 coding sequence is TGTGCCAGCAGCCATGTACTAGTGGATACGCAGTATTTT.

The rearrangement joins TRBV12-3 or TRBV12-4 to TRBJ2-7; TRBD2 agrees at 9 bases. This CDR3 is built from 14 residues. J was trimmed by 0 bases and V by 6 bases; bases with no gene match: 3. The CDR3 region is CASRLAGPSYEQYF. The CDR3 nucleotides read TGTGCCAGCAGGCTAGCGGGGCCCTCCTACGAGCAGTACTTC.

Turning to this clonotype: One end of the junction is discordant with germline, which a read error may explain. The CDR3 region is CATSRTYYERFF. The DNA for the CDR3 is TGTGCCACCAGCAGAACATATTATGAGCGGTTCTTC. The chain is built from TRBV15 and TRBJ2-1; D remains ambiguous. This CDR3 is built from 12 residues. CDR1 is LNHNV, CDR2 YYDKDF, per germline (reference sequence).

This rearrangement joins TRBV29-1 to TRBJ2-3; D unclear. This CDR3 has 15 amino acids. V was shortened by 7 bases and J by 2 bases, with 19 bases between the two germline ends. Germline V gene lookup returns CDR1 SQVTM and CDR2 ANQGSEA. The CDR3 reads CSALWRRAPTDTQYF. The CDR3 DNA follows: TGCAGCGCCCTATGGAGAAGGGCCCCCACAGATACGCAGTATTTT.

V is TRBV6-5 and J is TRBJ2-1; 10 bases match TRBD1. Losses at the gene ends were 7 bases for V and 9 bases for J; bases not matched to a gene: 12. This CDR3 has 15 amino acids. Germline V gene data show CDR1 as MNHEY and CDR2 as SVGAGI. This CDR3 is CASTRDRGLIGEQFF. The CDR3 region has the DNA TGTGCCAGCACCCGCGACAGGGGGCTTATCGGTGAGCAGTTCTTC.

The chain carries TRBV5-1 and TRBJ2-1; weak D call: TRBD1 (5 bases). The CDR3 has 16 residues. V shed 2 bases and J shed 1 base, with 13 bases lying between them. Germline lookup yields CDR1 SGHRS and CDR2 YFSETQ. The DNA of the CDR3 is TGCGCCAGCAGCTTATTTGGGGCTGGATCCTACAATGAGCAGTTCTTC. This translates into CASSLFGAGSYNEQFF.

The table lists this clonotype with a few counts. V usage is TRBV6-6 and J usage is TRBJ2-1; TRBD1 is a possible D gene (6 bases). CDR3 length: 16 residues. Germline-derived CDR1 and CDR2 are MNHNY and SVGAGI (reference sequence). V lost 6 bases and J lost 4, with 19 bases in between. CDR3 region: CASSQVGAGVYNEQFF. In DNA, the CDR3 is TGTGCCAGCAGCCAGGTTGGCGCAGGGGTTTACAATGAGCAGTTCTTC.

The chain combines TRBV20-1 with TRBJ2-1, with 14 bases that match TRBD2. The V gene end was trimmed by 5 bases and the J gene end by 3 bases; junction bases not matched to a gene: 15. The germline V gene encodes CDR1 DFQATT and CDR2 SNEGSKA (reference sequence). The CDR3 is 19 amino acids. The CDR3 DNA reads TGCAGTGCTCCGACTAGCGGGAGGGCATTGGAATCACGCTACAATGAGCAGTTCTTC. This encodes CSAPTSGRALESRYNEQFF.

The chain has TRBV20-1 and TRBJ2-3, with 10 bases that match TRBD2. Per germline, CDR1 DFQATT and CDR2 SNEGSKA (reference sequence). The CDR3 contains 18 residues. The V segment lost 3 bases and the J segment 4 bases; nucleotides outside the gene matches: 16. CDR3 sequence: CSARDPRLAGVESDTQYF. The DNA for the CDR3 is TGCAGTGCTAGGGATCCCCGGCTAGCGGGAGTGGAGTCAGATACGCAGTATTTT.

This clonotype was picked up a small number of times. The chain links TRBV6-6 to TRBJ2-1; weak D call: TRBD2 (6 bases). In germline, CDR1 is MNHNY, CDR2 SVGAGI (reference sequence). The CDR3 consists of 16 residues. V was trimmed by 5 bases and J by 7 bases, leaving 21 bases between them. In DNA form, the CDR3 reads TGTGCCAGCAGTCCCCTAGGGAGCGGGTCGACTAATGAGCAGTTCTTC. It is translated as CASSPLGSGSTNEQFF.

The chain links TRBV28 to TRBJ2-7; TRBD1 matches 7 bases. J was trimmed by 3 bases and V by 5 bases; bases with no gene match: 10. The CDR3 loop spans 15 amino acids. Germline values: CDR1 MDHEN, CDR2 SYDVKM. CDR3 loop: CASSDRPRGHYEQYF. CDR3 coding DNA: TGTGCCAGCAGTGATCGACCAAGGGGGCACTACGAGCAGTACTTC.

The CDR3: CASSLSAGGKPDTQYF. The DNA of the CDR3 is TGTGCCAGCAGTTTATCCGCGGGAGGAAAGCCAGATACGCAGTATTTT. The gene calls are TRBV28 and TRBJ2-3, with TRBD2 identical over 8 bases. The ends lost 1 base at V and 4 bases at J; junction bases unmatched: 7. The CDR3 spans 16 residues. Germline CDR1 and CDR2: MDHEN and SYDVKM.

The chain's CDR3 is CASSFGHMNQPQHF. As DNA, the CDR3 is TGTGCCAGCAGTTTTGGACACATGAATCAGCCCCAGCATTTT. This chain links TRBV27 with TRBJ1-5; D is perhaps TRBD1 (5 bases). The V end lost 3 bases, the J end lost 4 bases, and 10 bases lay between the germline ends. The CDR3 spans 14 residues. The germline CDR1 and CDR2 sequences are MNHEY and SMNVEV (reference sequence).

The chain recombines TRBV20-1 with TRBJ2-3, with D unclear. CDR1 DFQATT and CDR2 SNEGSKA come from the germline V gene (reference sequence). Trimming stripped 1 base from V and 5 bases from J, with 7 bases between. The CDR3 totals 12 residues. The CDR3 sequence is CSARGRVDTQYF. As DNA, the CDR3 is TGCAGTGCTAGAGGACGGGTAGATACGCAGTATTTT.

The chain recombines TRBV12-3 or TRBV12-4 with TRBJ2-3; possibly TRBD2 for D (6 bases). V was clipped by 7 bases and J by 0 bases, with 17 bases between them. The CDR3 has 16 residues. The CDR3 region is CASTAAWRGSTDTQYF. Written as DNA, the CDR3 is TGTGCCAGCACAGCAGCCTGGAGGGGCAGCACAGATACGCAGTATTTT.

V usage is TRBV5-6 and J usage is TRBJ2-7; D may be TRBD1 (7 bases). From germline, CDR1 is SGHDT and CDR2 YYEEEE. The CDR3 covers 15 residues. V was clipped by 5 bases and J by 2 bases, with 17 bases between them. In DNA form, the CDR3 reads TGTGCCAGCAGACGGGCCGGGGGACAGACCTACGAGCAGTACTTC. It translates to CASRRAGGQTYEQYF.

The gene calls are TRBV3-1 and TRBJ2-7; 8 bases are a match to TRBD2. The CDR3 length is 15 residues. After removal of 4 bases from V and 2 bases from J, the junction contained 7 bases not matched to a gene. CDR1 is LGHDT, CDR2 YNNKEL, per germline (reference sequence). The DNA for the CDR3 is TGTGCCAGCAGCCGGATAGCGGGACTCACCTACGAGCAGTACTTC. Its translation is CASSRIAGLTYEQYF.

The V and J genes are TRBV7-6 and TRBJ2-2; D is unclear. Germline V lookup: CDR1 SGHVS, CDR2 FNYEAQ. V was shortened by 1 base and J by 0 bases, with 12 bases between the two germline ends. The CDR3 loop spans 17 amino acids. The CDR3 DNA reads as TGTGCCAGCAGCTTAGTTTTGGCACGTACGAACACCGGGGAGCTGTTTTTT. As protein: CASSLVLARTNTGELFF.